The TCR beta chain described here comes from a study of tumor-infiltrating lymphocytes in primary liver carcinoma. About the study: Surgeons resected the patients' primary liver carcinomas.

In germline, CDR1 is WSHSY, CDR2 SAAADI. CDR3 size: 16 residues. It was unsorted whole blood that yielded blood RNA, and germline DNA was also extracted. No treatment had been given to the patients, who were chronically infected with HBV. Collection of roughly 4 milliliters of peripheral blood took place before surgery. Using a constant-region primer together with ProtoScript II reverse transcriptase, TCR beta cDNA was made from around 500 ng of total RNA. Library construction for TCR beta comprised three nested multiplex PCR rounds performed with slightly modified ARM-PCR. TRBV1-TRBV30 forward primers and a C-beta reverse primer were used in the first two PCR rounds, which each ran for about 10 cycles. TCRdb fed the multiplex PCR reads into MiXCR, producing one record per CDR3 protein. The sample contains hundreds of thousands of distinct CDR3 sequences, roughly 60% of which appear only once. Worth noting for this clonotype: A read error is possible here, since a much larger clone lies one base away.

V is TRBV10-2 and J is TRBJ2-7; D is perhaps TRBD1 (6 bases). Input material: peripheral blood. The TCR comes from a man in his forties with primary liver carcinoma and hepatitis B virus infection. In nucleotides, the CDR3 is TGCGCCAGCAGTGAGTCGACACGCAGGGGTTCGGCCGAGCAGCACTTC. It yields the protein CASSESTRRGSAEQHF.